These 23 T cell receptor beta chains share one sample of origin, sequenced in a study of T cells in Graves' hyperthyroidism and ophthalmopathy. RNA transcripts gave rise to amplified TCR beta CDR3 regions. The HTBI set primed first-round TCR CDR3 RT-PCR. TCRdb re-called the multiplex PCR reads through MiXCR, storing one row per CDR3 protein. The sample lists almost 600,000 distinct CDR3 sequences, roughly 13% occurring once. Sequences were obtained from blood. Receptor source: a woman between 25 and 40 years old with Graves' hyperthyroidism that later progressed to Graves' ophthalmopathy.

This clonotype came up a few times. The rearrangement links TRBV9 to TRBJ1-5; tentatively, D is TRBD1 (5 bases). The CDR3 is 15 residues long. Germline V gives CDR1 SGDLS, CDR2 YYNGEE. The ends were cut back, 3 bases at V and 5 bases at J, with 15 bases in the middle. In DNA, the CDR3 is TGTGCCAGCAGCGCGGACCGGGACCCCCATCAGCCCCAGCATTTT. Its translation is CASSADRDPHQPQHF. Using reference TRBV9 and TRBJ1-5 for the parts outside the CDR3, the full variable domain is DSGVTQTPKHLITATGQRVTLRCSPRSGDLSVYWYQQSLDQGLQFLIQYYNGEERAKGNILERFSAQQFPDLHSELNLSSLELGDSALYFCASSADRDPHQPQHFGDGTRLSIL.

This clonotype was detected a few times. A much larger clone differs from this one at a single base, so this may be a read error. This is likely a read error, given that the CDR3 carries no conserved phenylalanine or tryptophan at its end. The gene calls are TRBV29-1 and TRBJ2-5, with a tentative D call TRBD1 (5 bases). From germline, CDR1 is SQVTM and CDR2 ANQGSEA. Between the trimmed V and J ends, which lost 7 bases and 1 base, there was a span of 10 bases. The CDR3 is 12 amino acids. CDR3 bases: TGCAGCGCAAGACAGACCCAAGAGACCCAGTACTCC. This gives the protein CSARQTQETQYS.

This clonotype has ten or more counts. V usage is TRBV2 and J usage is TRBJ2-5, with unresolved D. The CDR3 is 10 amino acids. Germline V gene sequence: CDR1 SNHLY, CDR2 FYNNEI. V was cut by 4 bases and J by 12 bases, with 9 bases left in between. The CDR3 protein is CASSGAWEYF. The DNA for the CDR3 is TGTGCCAGCAGTGGGGCGTGGGAGTACTTC.

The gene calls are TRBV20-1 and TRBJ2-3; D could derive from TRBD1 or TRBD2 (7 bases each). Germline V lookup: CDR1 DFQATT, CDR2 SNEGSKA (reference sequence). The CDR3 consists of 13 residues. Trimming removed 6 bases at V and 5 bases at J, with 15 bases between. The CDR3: CSAREGAGDTQYF. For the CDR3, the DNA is TGCAGTGCCAGGGAGGGGGCGGGAGATACGCAGTATTTT.

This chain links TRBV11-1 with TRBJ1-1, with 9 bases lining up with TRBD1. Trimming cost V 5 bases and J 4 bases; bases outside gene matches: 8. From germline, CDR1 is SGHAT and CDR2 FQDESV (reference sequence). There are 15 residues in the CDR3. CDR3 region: CASSHRDRVSTEAFF. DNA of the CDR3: TGTGCCAGCAGCCACAGGGACAGGGTTTCCACTGAAGCTTTCTTT.

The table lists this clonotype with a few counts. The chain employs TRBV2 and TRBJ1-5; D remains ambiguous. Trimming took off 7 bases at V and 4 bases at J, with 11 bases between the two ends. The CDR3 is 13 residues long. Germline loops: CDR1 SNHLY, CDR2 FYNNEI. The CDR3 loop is CASNQQTNQPQHF. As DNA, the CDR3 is TGTGCCAGCAACCAACAGACTAATCAGCCCCAGCATTTT. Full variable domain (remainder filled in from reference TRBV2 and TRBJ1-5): EPEVTQTPSHQVTQMGQEVILRCVPISNHLYFYWYRQILGQKVEFLVSFYNNEISEKSEIFDDQFSVERPDGSNFTLKIRSTKLEDSAMYFCASNQQTNQPQHFGDGTRLSIL.

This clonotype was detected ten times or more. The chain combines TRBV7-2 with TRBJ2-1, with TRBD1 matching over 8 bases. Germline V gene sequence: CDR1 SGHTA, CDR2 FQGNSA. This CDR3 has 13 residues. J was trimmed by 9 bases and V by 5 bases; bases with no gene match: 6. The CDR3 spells CASSPTGAPEQFF. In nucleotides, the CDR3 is TGTGCCAGCAGCCCGACAGGGGCCCCTGAGCAGTTCTTC.

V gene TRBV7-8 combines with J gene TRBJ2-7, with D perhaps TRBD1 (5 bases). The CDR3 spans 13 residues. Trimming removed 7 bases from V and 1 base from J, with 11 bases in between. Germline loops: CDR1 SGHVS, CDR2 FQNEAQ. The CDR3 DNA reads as TGTGCCAGCACCCCCCGACAGTCCTACGAGCAGTACTTC. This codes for CASTPRQSYEQYF.

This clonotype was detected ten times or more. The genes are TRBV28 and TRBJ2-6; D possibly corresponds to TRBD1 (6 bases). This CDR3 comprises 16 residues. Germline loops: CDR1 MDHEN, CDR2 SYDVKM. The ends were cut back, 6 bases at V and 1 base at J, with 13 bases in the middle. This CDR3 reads CASSLLQGSGANVLTF. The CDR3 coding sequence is TGTGCCAGCAGCCTATTACAGGGATCTGGGGCCAACGTCCTGACTTTC.

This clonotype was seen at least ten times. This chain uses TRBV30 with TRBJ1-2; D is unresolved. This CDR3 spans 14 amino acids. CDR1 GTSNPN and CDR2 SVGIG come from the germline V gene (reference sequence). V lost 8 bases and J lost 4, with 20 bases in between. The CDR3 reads CAVLGNGLIYGYTF. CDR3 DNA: TGTGCCGTTCTCGGGAACGGACTGATCTATGGCTACACCTTC.

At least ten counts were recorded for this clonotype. This CDR3 is CASSWRLSSYNEQFF. The DNA of the CDR3 is TGTGCCAGCAGTTGGCGGCTGAGCTCCTACAATGAGCAGTTCTTC. This chain joins TRBV12-3 or TRBV12-4 and TRBJ2-1; D uncertain. The CDR3 consists of 15 residues. V was clipped by 4 bases and J by 0 bases, with 10 bases between them.

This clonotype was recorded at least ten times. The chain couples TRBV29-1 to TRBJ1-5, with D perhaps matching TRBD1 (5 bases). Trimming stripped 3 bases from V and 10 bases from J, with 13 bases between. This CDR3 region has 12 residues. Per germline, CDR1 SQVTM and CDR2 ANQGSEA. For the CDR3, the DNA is TGCAGCGTTGACTGGCAGGGAGGTCCCCAGCATTTT. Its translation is CSVDWQGGPQHF.

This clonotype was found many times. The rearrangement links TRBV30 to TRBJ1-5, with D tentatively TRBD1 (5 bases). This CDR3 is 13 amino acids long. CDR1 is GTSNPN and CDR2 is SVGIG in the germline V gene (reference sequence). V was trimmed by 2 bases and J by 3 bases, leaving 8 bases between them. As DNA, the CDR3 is TGTGCCTGGAGTTCGACAGTCAATCAGCCCCAGCATTTT. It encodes CAWSSTVNQPQHF.

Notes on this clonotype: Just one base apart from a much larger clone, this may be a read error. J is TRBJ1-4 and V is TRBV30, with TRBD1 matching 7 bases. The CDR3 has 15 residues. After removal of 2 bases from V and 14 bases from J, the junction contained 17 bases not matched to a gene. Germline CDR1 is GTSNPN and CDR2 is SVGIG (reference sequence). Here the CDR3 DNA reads TGTGCCTGGAGTCTCTCTGGGACAGCTCAACTGGTCCTGTTTTTT. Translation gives CAWSLSGTAQLVLFF.

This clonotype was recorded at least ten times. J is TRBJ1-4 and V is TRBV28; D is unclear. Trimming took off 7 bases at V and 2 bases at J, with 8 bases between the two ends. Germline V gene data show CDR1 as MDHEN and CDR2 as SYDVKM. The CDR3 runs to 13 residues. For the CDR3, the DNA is TGTGCCAGCACGGATCTTACTAATGAAAAACTGTTTTTT. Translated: CASTDLTNEKLFF.

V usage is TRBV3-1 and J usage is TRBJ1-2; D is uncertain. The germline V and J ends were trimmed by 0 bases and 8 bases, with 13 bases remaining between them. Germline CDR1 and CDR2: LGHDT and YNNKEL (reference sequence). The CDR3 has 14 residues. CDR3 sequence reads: CASSQDRTGRGYTF. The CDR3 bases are TGTGCCAGCAGCCAAGATAGGACGGGCAGGGGCTACACCTTC. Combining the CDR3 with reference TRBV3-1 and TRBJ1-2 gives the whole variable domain DTAVSQTPKYLVTQMGNDKSIKCEQNLGHDTMYWYKQDSKKFLKIMFSYNNKELIINETVPNRFSPKSPDKAHLNLHINSLELGDSAVYFCASSQDRTGRGYTFGSGTRLTVV.

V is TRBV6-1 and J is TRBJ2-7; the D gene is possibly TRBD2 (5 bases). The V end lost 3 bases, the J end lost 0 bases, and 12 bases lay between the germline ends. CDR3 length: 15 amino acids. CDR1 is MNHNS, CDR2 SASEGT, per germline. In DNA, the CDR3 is TGTGCCAGCAGTGATCCACGGAGGTCCTCCTACGAGCAGTACTTC. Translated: CASSDPRRSSYEQYF.

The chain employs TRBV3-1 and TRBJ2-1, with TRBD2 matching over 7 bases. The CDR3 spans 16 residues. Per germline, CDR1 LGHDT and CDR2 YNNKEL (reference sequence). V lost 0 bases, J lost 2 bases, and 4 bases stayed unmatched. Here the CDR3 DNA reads TGTGCCAGCAGCCAAGATGCGGGAGTCCCCTACAATGAGCAGTTCTTC. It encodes CASSQDAGVPYNEQFF.

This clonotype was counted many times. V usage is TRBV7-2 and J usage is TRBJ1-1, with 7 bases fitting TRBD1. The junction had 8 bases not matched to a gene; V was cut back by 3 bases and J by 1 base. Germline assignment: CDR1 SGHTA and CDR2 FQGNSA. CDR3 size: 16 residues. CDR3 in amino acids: CASSFSGGWANTEAFF. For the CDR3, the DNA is TGTGCCAGCAGCTTCTCAGGGGGGTGGGCGAACACTGAAGCTTTCTTT.

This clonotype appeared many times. CDR3 in DNA: TGCAGTGCTAGCCCTTCACATCAAGAGACCCAGTACTTC. Its translation is CSASPSHQETQYF. The rearrangement joins TRBV20-1 to TRBJ2-5; D unclear. V lost 3 bases and J lost 2, with 10 bases in between. This CDR3 comprises 13 residues. Looked up from germline, CDR1 is DFQATT and CDR2 is SNEGSKA (reference sequence).

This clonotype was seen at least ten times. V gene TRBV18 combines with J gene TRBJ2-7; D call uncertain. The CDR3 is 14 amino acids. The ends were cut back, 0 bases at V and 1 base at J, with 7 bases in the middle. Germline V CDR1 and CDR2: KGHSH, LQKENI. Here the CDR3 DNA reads TGTGCCAGCTCACCACCGGGCGGATCCTACGAGCAGTACTTC. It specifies CASSPPGGSYEQYF.

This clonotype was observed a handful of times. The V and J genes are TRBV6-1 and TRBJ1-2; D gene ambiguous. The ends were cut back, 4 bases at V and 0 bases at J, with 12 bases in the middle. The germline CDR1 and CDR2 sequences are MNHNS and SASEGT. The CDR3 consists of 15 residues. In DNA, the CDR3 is TGTGCCAGCAGTGGAAACCTTCTTGCTAACTATGGCTACACCTTC. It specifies CASSGNLLANYGYTF.

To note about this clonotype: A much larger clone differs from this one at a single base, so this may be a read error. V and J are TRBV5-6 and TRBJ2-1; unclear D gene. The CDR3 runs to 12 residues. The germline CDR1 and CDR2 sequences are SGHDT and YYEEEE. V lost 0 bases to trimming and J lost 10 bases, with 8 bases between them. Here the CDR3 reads CASSLGRSEQFF. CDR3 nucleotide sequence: TGTGCCAGCAGCTTGGGCAGGTCCGAGCAGTTCTTC.